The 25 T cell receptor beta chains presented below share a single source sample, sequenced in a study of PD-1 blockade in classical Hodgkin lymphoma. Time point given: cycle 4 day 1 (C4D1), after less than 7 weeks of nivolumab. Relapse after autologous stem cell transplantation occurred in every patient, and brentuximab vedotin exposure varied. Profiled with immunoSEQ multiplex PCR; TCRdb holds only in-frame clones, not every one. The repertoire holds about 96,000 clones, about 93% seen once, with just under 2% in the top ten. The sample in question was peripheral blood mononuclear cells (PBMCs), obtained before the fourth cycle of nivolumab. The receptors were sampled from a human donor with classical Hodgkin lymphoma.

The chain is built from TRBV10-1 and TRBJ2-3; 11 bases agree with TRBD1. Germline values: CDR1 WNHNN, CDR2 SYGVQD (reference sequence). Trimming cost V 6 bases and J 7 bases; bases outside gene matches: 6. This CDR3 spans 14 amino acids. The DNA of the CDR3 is TGCGCCAGCAGCCGGGACAGGGGGGTTAATACGCAGTATTTT. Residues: CASSRDRGVNTQYF.

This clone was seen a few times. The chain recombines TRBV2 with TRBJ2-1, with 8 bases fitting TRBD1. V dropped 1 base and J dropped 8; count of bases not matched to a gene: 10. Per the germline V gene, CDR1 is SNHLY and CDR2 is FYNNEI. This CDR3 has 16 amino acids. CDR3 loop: CASSEGKDRDSDEQFF. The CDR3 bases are TGTGCCAGCAGTGAAGGCAAGGACAGGGATAGCGATGAGCAGTTCTTC.

The CDR3 coding sequence is TGTGCCAGTAGTAGAGGACCCAATCAGCCCCAGCATTTT. This encodes CASSRGPNQPQHF. The chain recombines TRBV19 with TRBJ1-5; no definite D call. The germline V gene has CDR1 LNHDA and CDR2 SQIVND (reference sequence). The CDR3 loop spans 13 amino acids. Trimming removed 4 bases at V and 3 bases at J, with 7 bases between.

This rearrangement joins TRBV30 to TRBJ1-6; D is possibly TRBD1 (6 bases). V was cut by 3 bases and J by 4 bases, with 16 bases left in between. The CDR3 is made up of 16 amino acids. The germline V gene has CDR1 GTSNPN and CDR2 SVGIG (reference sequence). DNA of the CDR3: TGTGCCTGGAGGTTCTCTTCCAGGGGTTATAATTCACCCCTCCACTTT. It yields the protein CAWRFSSRGYNSPLHF. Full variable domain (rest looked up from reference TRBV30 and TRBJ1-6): SQTIHQWPATLVQPVGSPLSLECTVEGTSNPNLYWYRQAAGRGLQLLFYSVGIGQISSEVPQNLSASRPQDRQFILSSKKLLLSDSGFYLCAWRFSSRGYNSPLHFGNGTRLTVT.

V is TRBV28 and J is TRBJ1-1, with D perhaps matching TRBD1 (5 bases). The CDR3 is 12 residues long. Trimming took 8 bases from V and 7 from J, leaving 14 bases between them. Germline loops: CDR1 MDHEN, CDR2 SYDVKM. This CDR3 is CASEGSANEAFF. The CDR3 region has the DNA TGTGCCAGCGAGGGGTCAGCGAATGAAGCTTTCTTT.

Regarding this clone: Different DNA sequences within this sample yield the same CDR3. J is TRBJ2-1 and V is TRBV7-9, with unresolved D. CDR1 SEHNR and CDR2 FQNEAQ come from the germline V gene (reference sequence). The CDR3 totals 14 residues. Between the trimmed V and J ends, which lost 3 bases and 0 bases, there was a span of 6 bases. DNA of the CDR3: TGTGCCAGCAGCTTTCAGAGCTCCTACAATGAGCAGTTCTTC. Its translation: CASSFQSSYNEQFF.

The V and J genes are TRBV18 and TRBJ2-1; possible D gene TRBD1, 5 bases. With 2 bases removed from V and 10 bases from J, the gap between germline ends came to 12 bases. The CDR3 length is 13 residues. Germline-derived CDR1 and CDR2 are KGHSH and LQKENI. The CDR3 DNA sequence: TGTGCCAGCTCACCAAGGGGCGCCCAGGAGCAGTTCTTC. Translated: CASSPRGAQEQFF. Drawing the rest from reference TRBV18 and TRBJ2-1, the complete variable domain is NAGVMQNPRHLVRRRGQEARLRCSPMKGHSHVYWYRQLPEEGLKFMVYLQKENIIDESGMPKERFSAEFPKEGPSILRIQQVVRGDSAAYFCASSPRGAQEQFFGPGTRLTVL.

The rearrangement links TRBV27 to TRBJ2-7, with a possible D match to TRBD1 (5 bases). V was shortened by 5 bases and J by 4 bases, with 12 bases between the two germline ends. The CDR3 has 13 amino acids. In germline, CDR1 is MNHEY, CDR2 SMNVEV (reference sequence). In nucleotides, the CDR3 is TGTGCCAGCAGTGATGGGGCCCTATACGAGCAGTACTTC. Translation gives CASSDGALYEQYF.

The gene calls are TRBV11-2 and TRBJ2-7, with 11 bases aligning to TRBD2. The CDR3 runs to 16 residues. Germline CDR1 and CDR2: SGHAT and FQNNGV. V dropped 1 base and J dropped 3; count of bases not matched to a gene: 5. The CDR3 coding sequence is TGTGCCAGCAGCTTAGCGGCTAGCGGGAGGATCTACGAGCAGTACTTC. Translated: CASSLAASGRIYEQYF.

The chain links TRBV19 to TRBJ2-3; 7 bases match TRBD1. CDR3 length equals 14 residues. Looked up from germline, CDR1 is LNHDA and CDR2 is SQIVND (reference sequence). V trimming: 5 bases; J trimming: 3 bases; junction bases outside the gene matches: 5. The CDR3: CASSLDRPTDTQYF. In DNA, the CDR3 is TGTGCCAGTAGTTTGGACAGGCCTACAGATACGCAGTATTTT.

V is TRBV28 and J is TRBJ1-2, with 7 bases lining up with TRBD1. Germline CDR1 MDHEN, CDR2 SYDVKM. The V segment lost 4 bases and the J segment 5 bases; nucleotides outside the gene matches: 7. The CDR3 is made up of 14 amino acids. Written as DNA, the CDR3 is TGTGCCAGCAGTTCCCAACCAGGGGGATATGGCTACACCTTC. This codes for CASSSQPGGYGYTF.

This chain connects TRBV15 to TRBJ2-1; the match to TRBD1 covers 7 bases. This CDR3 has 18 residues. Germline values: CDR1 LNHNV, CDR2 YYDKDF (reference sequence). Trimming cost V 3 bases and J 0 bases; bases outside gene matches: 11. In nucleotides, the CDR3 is TGTGCCACCAGCAGTACAGGGGACCCCACGGGCTCCTACAATGAGCAGTTCTTC. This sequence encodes CATSSTGDPTGSYNEQFF.

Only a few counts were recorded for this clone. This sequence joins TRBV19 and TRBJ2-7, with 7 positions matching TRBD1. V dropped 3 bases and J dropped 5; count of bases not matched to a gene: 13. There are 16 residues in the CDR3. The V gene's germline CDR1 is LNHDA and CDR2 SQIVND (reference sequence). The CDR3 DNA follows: TGTGCCAGTAGTATTACAGGGGCTAGAAATTACGACGAGCAGTACTTC. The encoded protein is CASSITGARNYDEQYF. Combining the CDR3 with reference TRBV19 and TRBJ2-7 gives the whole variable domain DGGITQSPKYLFRKEGQNVTLSCEQNLNHDAMYWYRQDPGQGLRLIYYSQIVNDFQKGDIAEGYSVSREKKESFPLTVTSAQKNPTAFYLCASSITGARNYDEQYFGPGTRLTVT.

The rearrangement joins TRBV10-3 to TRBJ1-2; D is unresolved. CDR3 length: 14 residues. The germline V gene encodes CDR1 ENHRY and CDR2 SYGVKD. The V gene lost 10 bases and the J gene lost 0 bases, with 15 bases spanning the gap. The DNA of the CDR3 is TGTGCCACGGAAAGCGGCACCACTAACTATGGCTACACCTTC. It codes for CATESGTTNYGYTF.

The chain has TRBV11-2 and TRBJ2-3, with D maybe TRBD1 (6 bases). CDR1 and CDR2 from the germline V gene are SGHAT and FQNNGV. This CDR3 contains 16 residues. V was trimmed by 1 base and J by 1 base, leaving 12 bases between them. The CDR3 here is CASSLVQGRGTDTQYF. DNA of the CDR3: TGTGCCAGCAGCTTAGTGCAGGGGCGGGGCACAGATACGCAGTATTTT.

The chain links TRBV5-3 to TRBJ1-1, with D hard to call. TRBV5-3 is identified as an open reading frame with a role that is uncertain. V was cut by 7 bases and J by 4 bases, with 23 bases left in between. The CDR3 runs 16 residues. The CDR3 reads CARRAERSNRGTEAFF. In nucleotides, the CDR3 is TGTGCCAGACGTGCGGAACGGTCTAATCGCGGCACTGAAGCTTTCTTT.

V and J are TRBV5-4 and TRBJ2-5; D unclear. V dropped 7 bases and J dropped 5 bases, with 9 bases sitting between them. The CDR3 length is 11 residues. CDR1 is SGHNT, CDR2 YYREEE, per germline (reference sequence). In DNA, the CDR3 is TGTGCCAGCGCTTTGAGGGAGACCCAGTACTTC. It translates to CASALRETQYF.

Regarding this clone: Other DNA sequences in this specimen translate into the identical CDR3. DNA of the CDR3: TGTGCCTGGAGCCCCCGTGGGGGAAATCAGCCCCAGCATTTT. As protein: CAWSPRGGNQPQHF. The chain recombines TRBV30 with TRBJ1-5; weak D call: TRBD1 (5 bases). V shed 3 bases and J shed 4 bases, with 13 bases lying between them. The CDR3 runs to 14 residues. Per the germline V gene, CDR1 is GTSNPN and CDR2 is SVGIG (reference sequence).

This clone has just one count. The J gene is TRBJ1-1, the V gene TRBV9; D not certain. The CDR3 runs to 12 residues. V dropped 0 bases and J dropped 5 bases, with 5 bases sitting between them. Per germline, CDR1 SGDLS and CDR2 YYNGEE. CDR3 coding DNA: TGTGCCAGCAGCGTAGCGGGAACTGAAGCTTTCTTT. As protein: CASSVAGTEAFF.

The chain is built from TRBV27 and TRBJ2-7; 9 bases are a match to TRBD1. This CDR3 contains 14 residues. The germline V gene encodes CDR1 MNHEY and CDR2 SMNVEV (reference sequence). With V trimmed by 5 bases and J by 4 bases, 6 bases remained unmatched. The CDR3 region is CASSPGDRVYEQYF. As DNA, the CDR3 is TGTGCCAGCAGTCCAGGGGACAGGGTGTACGAGCAGTACTTC.

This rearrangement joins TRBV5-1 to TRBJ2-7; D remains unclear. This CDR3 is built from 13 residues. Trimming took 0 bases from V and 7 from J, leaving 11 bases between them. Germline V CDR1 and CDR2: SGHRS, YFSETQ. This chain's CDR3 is CASSLEGMREQYF. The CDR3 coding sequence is TGCGCCAGCAGCTTGGAGGGAATGAGGGAGCAGTACTTC.

The CDR3 DNA is TGCAGCGTTGAAGGCCCAGGAGCCGGGGAGCTGTTTTTT. Translating it yields CSVEGPGAGELFF. This sequence joins TRBV29-1 and TRBJ2-2; D is undetermined. CDR3 length equals 13 residues. Germline-derived CDR1 and CDR2 are SQVTM and ANQGSEA. V dropped 1 base and J dropped 6 bases, with 9 bases sitting between them.

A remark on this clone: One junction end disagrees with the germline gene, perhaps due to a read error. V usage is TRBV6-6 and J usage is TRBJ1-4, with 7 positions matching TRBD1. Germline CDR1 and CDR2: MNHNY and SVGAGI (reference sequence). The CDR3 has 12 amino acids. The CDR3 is CASSYSPTGLGF. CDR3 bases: TGTGCCAGCAGTTACTCACCGACAGGGTTGGGCTTT.

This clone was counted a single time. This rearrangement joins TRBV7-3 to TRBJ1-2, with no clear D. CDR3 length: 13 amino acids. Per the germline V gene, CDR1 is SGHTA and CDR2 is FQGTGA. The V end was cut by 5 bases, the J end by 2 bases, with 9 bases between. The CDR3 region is CASSGGLNYGYTF. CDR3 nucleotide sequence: TGTGCCAGCAGCGGCGGGCTAAACTATGGCTACACCTTC.

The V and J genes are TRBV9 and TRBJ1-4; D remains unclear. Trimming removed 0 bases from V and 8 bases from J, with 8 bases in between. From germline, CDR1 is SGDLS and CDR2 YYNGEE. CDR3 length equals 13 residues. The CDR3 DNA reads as TGTGCCAGCAGCGTAGATGAGTACGAAAAACTGTTTTTT. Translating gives CASSVDEYEKLFF.